This is a list of T cell receptor beta chains from one sample in a study of T cell repertoires in cytomegalovirus infection. Their antigen targets remain unknown. TCRdb ran MiXCR on the reads and lists one entry per CDR3 protein. The sample records 750,000 to 900,000 distinct CDR3 sequences, 25% to 35% being singletons. The input for sequencing was cultured CD8+ T cells from PBMCs, taken from culture after CMV antigen stimulation. Every receptor here comes from a human donor in good health (CMV status not recorded). Some clones in this sample may be carry-over from other donors' samples. The CDR3 runs from the conserved cysteine through the conserved F or W. Fields, in order: D gene, V gene, clone size, J gene, CDR3 DNA, CDR3 protein. D genes are given only for firm matches. Clone size is stated in some rows and not others, as once, few, many or a class when expanded.

D gene: TRBD1; V gene: TRBV20-1; clone size: -; J gene: TRBJ1-5; CDR3 DNA: TGCAGTGCTTGGGACAGCGACTATTACACCAATCAGCCCCAGCATTTT; CDR3 protein: CSAWDSDYYTNQPQHF
D gene: -; V gene: TRBV7-8; clone size: many; J gene: TRBJ2-1; CDR3 DNA: TGTGCCAGTTCCACAGGTAACTTAGAGCAGTTCTTC; CDR3 protein: CASSTGNLEQFF
D gene: -; V gene: TRBV11-2; clone size: -; J gene: TRBJ1-4; CDR3 DNA: TGTGCCAGCAGCCCACGAACAGAAAAACTGTTTTTT; CDR3 protein: CASSPRTEKLFF
D gene: -; V gene: TRBV5-1; clone size: few; J gene: TRBJ1-1; CDR3 DNA: TGCGCCAGGCTACAGGGTCGGAGCACTGAAGCTTTCTTT; CDR3 protein: CARLQGRSTEAFF
D gene: TRBD1; V gene: TRBV6-2/TRBV6-3; clone size: -; J gene: TRBJ2-5; CDR3 DNA: TGTGCCAGCAGTTACTCGACAGGGAGAGAGACCCAGTACTTC; CDR3 protein: CASSYSTGRETQYF
D gene: -; V gene: TRBV6-2/TRBV6-3; clone size: few; J gene: TRBJ2-1; CDR3 DNA: TGTGCCAGCAGTTACCCAGGGGTGAAACCACCTTACAATGAGCAGTTCTTC; CDR3 protein: CASSYPGVKPPYNEQFF
D gene: TRBD2; V gene: TRBV7-6; clone size: many; J gene: TRBJ2-6; CDR3 DNA: TGTGCCAGCAGCTTAACTAGCGGGAGCTACTCTGGGGCCAACGTCCTGACTTTC; CDR3 protein: CASSLTSGSYSGANVLTF
D gene: -; V gene: TRBV7-3; clone size: -; J gene: TRBJ2-7; CDR3 DNA: TGTGCCATCGTCAAATCAGGATTCTACGAGCAGTACTTC; CDR3 protein: CAIVKSGFYEQYF
D gene: -; V gene: TRBV6-5; clone size: -; J gene: TRBJ2-7; CDR3 DNA: TGTGCCAGCAGTTACGGACAAACCTACGAGCAGTACTTC; CDR3 protein: CASSYGQTYEQYF
D gene: -; V gene: TRBV28; clone size: -; J gene: TRBJ1-1; CDR3 DNA: TGTGCCAGCAGTTTACGGGCGGGGCCTGAGGCTGAAGCTTTCTTT; CDR3 protein: CASSLRAGPEAEAFF
D gene: -; V gene: TRBV6-1; clone size: -; J gene: TRBJ1-3; CDR3 DNA: TGTGCCAGCAGTTCTTTACCTAGCTCTGGAAACACCATATATTTT; CDR3 protein: CASSSLPSSGNTIYF
D gene: -; V gene: TRBV5-4; clone size: few; J gene: TRBJ1-1; CDR3 DNA: TGTGCCAGCAGCTTGGAAGCGGTTGGGGACACTGAAGCTTTCTTT; CDR3 protein: CASSLEAVGDTEAFF
D gene: TRBD1; V gene: TRBV23-1; clone size: -; J gene: TRBJ2-5; CDR3 DNA: TGCGCCAGCAGTCAGAAGGGGGCCCAGAACCAAGAGACCCAGTACTTC; CDR3 protein: CASSQKGAQNQETQYF
D gene: -; V gene: TRBV4-1; clone size: few; J gene: TRBJ1-4; CDR3 DNA: TGCGCCAGCAGCCAGCGGACGGTGGCTAATGAAAAACTGTTTTTT; CDR3 protein: CASSQRTVANEKLFF
D gene: -; V gene: TRBV3-1; clone size: few; J gene: TRBJ2-7; CDR3 DNA: TGTGCCAGCAGCCAAGACGGGGCCTCCTACGAGCAGTACTTC; CDR3 protein: CASSQDGASYEQYF
D gene: -; V gene: TRBV7-3; clone size: many; J gene: TRBJ2-2; CDR3 DNA: TGTGCCAGCAGAAAGGACACCGGGGAGCTGTTTTTT; CDR3 protein: CASRKDTGELFF
D gene: TRBD1; V gene: TRBV29-1; clone size: -; J gene: TRBJ1-1; CDR3 DNA: TGCAGCGTTGAAGATGGGGACAGTAACACTGAAGCTTTCTTT; CDR3 protein: CSVEDGDSNTEAFF
D gene: -; V gene: TRBV28; clone size: -; J gene: TRBJ1-5; CDR3 DNA: TGTGCCAGCAGTGAGATGGATAGCAATCAGCCCCAGCATTTT; CDR3 protein: CASSEMDSNQPQHF
D gene: -; V gene: TRBV10-3; clone size: -; J gene: TRBJ2-7; CDR3 DNA: TGTGCCATCGACAGGAACGGCGAGCAGTACTTC; CDR3 protein: CAIDRNGEQYF
D gene: TRBD1; V gene: TRBV11-2; clone size: many; J gene: TRBJ1-1; CDR3 DNA: TGTGCCAGCAGCCCCTGGGACAGTAAGGTGGTCACTGAAGCTTTCTTT; CDR3 protein: CASSPWDSKVVTEAFF
D gene: -; V gene: TRBV7-9; clone size: -; J gene: TRBJ1-1; CDR3 DNA: TGTGCCAGCAGAACGTTCACAGGGCCCAGCACTGAAGCTTTCTTT; CDR3 protein: CASRTFTGPSTEAFF
D gene: -; V gene: TRBV7-6; clone size: few; J gene: TRBJ1-1; CDR3 DNA: TGTGCCAGCAGCTTAGCGGGCAGGCGTGAAGCTTTCTTT; CDR3 protein: CASSLAGRREAFF
D gene: -; V gene: TRBV7-6; clone size: -; J gene: TRBJ1-1; CDR3 DNA: TGTGCCAGCAGCTTAGGGGGCCCCTGGGGGGTTATGAACACTGAAGCTTTCTTT; CDR3 protein: CASSLGGPWGVMNTEAFF
D gene: -; V gene: TRBV20-1; clone size: -; J gene: TRBJ2-1; CDR3 DNA: TGCAGTGCAACAGACAGTCAGCAGTTCTTC; CDR3 protein: CSATDSQQFF
D gene: TRBD1; V gene: TRBV7-6; clone size: few; J gene: TRBJ2-7; CDR3 DNA: TGTGCCAGCAGCGACCGGGACAGTATCTCCTACGAGCAGTACTTC; CDR3 protein: CASSDRDSISYEQYF
D gene: -; V gene: TRBV12-3/TRBV12-4; clone size: many; J gene: TRBJ2-7; CDR3 DNA: TGTGCCAGCAGTAAGGGGAGGCACGAGCAGTACTTC; CDR3 protein: CASSKGRHEQYF
D gene: TRBD1; V gene: TRBV6-1; clone size: -; J gene: TRBJ1-5; CDR3 DNA: TGTGCCAGCAGTGCCTTGGGACAGGATGGGGATAGCAATCAGCCCCAGCATTTT; CDR3 protein: CASSALGQDGDSNQPQHF
D gene: -; V gene: TRBV7-9; clone size: -; J gene: TRBJ2-5; CDR3 DNA: TGTGCCAGCAGCTTTGACGTGGGGGGCCAAGAGACCCAGTACTTC; CDR3 protein: CASSFDVGGQETQYF
D gene: -; V gene: TRBV7-9; clone size: -; J gene: TRBJ2-1; CDR3 DNA: TGTGTCAGCAGCACATCCTACAATGAGCAGTTCTTC; CDR3 protein: CVSSTSYNEQFF
D gene: -; V gene: TRBV5-6; clone size: once; J gene: TRBJ2-5; CDR3 DNA: TGTGCCAGCAGCTCGGGTGCGGGGTTTCAGACCCAGTACTTC; CDR3 protein: CASSSGAGFQTQYF
D gene: TRBD1; V gene: TRBV7-9; clone size: -; J gene: TRBJ1-1; CDR3 DNA: TGTGCCAGCACCGGGGACAGGGGGTTACCGAACACTGAAGCTTTCTTT; CDR3 protein: CASTGDRGLPNTEAFF
D gene: -; V gene: TRBV7-8; clone size: many; J gene: TRBJ1-5; CDR3 DNA: TGTGCCAGCAGCCCGCCCGGCAGCAGGTCCGATCAGCCCCAGCATTTT; CDR3 protein: CASSPPGSRSDQPQHF
D gene: TRBD1; V gene: TRBV7-9; clone size: few; J gene: TRBJ1-2; CDR3 DNA: TGTGCCAGCAGCTTAGCAGGGGGCGGAAGTATTTACTATGGCTACACCTTC; CDR3 protein: CASSLAGGGSIYYGYTF
D gene: -; V gene: TRBV29-1; clone size: -; J gene: TRBJ1-2; CDR3 DNA: TGCAGCGCACTGAGAGGGGATGGCTACACCTTC; CDR3 protein: CSALRGDGYTF
D gene: TRBD2; V gene: TRBV2; clone size: -; J gene: TRBJ2-5; CDR3 DNA: TGTGCCAGCAGTGAACCACTAGCGGGGGGCCCGACCTCACAAGAGACCCAGTACTTC; CDR3 protein: CASSEPLAGGPTSQETQYF
D gene: TRBD1; V gene: TRBV6-1; clone size: few; J gene: TRBJ2-5; CDR3 DNA: TGTGCCACCACAGGGGATCAAGAGACCCAGTACTTC; CDR3 protein: CATTGDQETQYF
D gene: -; V gene: TRBV7-9; clone size: few; J gene: TRBJ2-7; CDR3 DNA: TGTGCCAGCAGCTCCCGAGGTATTGTATACTTC; CDR3 protein: CASSSRGIVYF